The entry below gives a single TCR beta chain sequence along with its context. The data were taken from a study of blood T cell repertoires in COVID-19. Across the study: Material from acute and convalescent COVID-19 was sourced from the United States, Italy and Spain. Sample material is recorded as cDNA or gDNA derived from T cells, B-cell-depleted T cells, or PBMCs.

In the study's own analysis: Amplification from reference gene primers served as the basis for estimated nucleated cell counts. Sequenced by immunoSEQ multiplex PCR; TCRdb stores in-frame clones only, minus some. D and trimming come from the DNA, and the V and J calls and clone size come from that table. The sample lists tens of thousands of clones; around 83% were seen once. Germline V gene lookup returns CDR1 KGHSH and CDR2 LQKENI. Trimming removed 3 bases from V and 5 bases from J; junction bases left unmatched: 6. The CDR3 is 15 residues long. The receptor was derived from a man in his fifties or sixties with active or convalescent COVID-19. This chain joins TRBV18 and TRBJ2-5; 10 nucleotides line up with TRBD1. The sequenced material came from peripheral blood. Here the CDR3 DNA reads TGTGCCAGCTCACCTCGACAGGGGGCCTGGGAGACCCAGTACTTC. Translating it yields CASSPRQGAWETQYF.